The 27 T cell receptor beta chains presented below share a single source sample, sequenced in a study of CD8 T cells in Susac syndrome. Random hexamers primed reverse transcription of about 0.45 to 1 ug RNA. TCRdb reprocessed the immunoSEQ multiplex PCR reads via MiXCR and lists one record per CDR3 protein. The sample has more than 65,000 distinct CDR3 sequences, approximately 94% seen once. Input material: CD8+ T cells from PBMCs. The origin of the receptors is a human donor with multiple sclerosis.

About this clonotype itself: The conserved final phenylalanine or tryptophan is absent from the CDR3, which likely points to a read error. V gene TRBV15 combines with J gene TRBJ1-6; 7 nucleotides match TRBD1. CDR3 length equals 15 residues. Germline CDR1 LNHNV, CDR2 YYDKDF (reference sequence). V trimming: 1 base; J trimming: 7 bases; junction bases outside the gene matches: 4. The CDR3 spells CATSRGDSLNSPLHL. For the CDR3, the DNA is TGTGCCACCAGCAGAGGGGACAGCTTAAATTCACCCCTCCACCTT.

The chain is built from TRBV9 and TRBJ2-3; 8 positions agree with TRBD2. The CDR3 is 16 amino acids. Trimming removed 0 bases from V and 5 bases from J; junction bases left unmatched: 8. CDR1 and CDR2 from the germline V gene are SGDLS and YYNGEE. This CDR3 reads CASSVEASGLRDTQYF. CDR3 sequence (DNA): TGTGCCAGCAGCGTAGAAGCTAGCGGGCTTCGAGATACGCAGTATTTT.

The CDR3 reads CASSRSGTGDYGYTF. DNA for the CDR3: TGTGCCAGCAGCCGCTCGGGGACAGGGGACTATGGCTACACCTTC. The gene calls are TRBV16 and TRBJ1-2; TRBD1 aligns across 10 bases. Trimming cost V 4 bases and J 3 bases; bases outside gene matches: 5. CDR1 and CDR2 (germline): KGHSY, FQNENV. The CDR3 covers 15 residues.

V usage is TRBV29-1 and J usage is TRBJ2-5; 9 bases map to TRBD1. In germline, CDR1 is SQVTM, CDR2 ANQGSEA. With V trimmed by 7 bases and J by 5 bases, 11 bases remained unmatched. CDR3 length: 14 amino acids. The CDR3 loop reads CSALPGQGFETQYF. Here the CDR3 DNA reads TGCAGCGCCCTCCCGGGACAGGGTTTTGAGACCCAGTACTTC. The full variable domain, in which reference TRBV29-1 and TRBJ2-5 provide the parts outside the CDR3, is SAVISQKPSRDICQRGTSLTIQCQVDSQVTMMFWYRQQPGQSLTLIATANQGSEATYESGFVIDKFPISRPNLTFSTLTVSNMSPEDSSIYLCSALPGQGFETQYFGPGTRLLVL.

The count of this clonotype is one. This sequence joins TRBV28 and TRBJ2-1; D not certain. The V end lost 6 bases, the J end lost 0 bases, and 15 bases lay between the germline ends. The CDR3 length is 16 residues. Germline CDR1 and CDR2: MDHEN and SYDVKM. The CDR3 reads CASSPVAALSYNEQFF. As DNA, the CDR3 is TGTGCCAGCAGCCCGGTTGCGGCCCTCTCCTACAATGAGCAGTTCTTC.

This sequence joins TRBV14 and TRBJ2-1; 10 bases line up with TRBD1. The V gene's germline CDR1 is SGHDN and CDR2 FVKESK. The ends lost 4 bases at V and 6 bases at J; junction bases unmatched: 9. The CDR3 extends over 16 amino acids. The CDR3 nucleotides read TGTGCCAGCAGCCGAACCGGGACAGGGGCCACCAATGAGCAGTTCTTC. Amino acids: CASSRTGTGATNEQFF.

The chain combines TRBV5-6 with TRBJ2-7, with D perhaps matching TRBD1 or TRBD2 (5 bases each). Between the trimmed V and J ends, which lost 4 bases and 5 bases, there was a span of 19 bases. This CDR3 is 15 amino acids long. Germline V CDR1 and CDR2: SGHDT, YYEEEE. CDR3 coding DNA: TGTGCCAGCAGCCCCTTGGTTTGGGGGACCCACGAGCAGTACTTC. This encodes CASSPLVWGTHEQYF.

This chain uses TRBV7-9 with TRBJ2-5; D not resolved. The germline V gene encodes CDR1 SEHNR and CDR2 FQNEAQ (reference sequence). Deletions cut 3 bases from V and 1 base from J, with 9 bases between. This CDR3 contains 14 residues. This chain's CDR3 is CASSFHRVQETQYF. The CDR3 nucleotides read TGTGCCAGCAGCTTTCACAGAGTCCAAGAGACCCAGTACTTC.

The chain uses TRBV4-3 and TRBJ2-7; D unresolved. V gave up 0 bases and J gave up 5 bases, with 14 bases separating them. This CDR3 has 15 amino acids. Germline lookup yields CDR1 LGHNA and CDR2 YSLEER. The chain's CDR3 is CASSQDWAVKDEQYF. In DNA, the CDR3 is TGCGCCAGCAGCCAAGATTGGGCAGTAAAAGACGAGCAGTACTTC.

This chain's CDR3 is CASSLLGGEQYF. The DNA for the CDR3 is TGTGCCAGCAGTTTATTAGGGGGCGAGCAGTACTTC. The chain combines TRBV27 with TRBJ2-7; D may be TRBD1 (6 bases). The CDR3 is made up of 12 amino acids. With 1 base removed from V and 6 bases from J, the gap between germline ends came to 7 bases. From germline, CDR1 is MNHEY and CDR2 SMNVEV (reference sequence).

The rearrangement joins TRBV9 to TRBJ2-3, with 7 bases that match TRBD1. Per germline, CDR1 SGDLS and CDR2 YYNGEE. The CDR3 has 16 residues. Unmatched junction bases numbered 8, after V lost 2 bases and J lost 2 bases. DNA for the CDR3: TGTGCCAGCAGCGTTGCACAGGGGCCTAACACAGATACGCAGTATTTT. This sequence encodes CASSVAQGPNTDTQYF.

The CDR3 nucleotides are TGCAGCGTTGAAATTTGGGCCAGGGTAACTTCTAGCACAGATACGCAGTATTTT. Translation: CSVEIWARVTSSTDTQYF. The chain has TRBV29-1 and TRBJ2-3, with a weak D call TRBD1 (5 bases). Trimming took off 2 bases at V and 0 bases at J, with 21 bases between the two ends. Germline-derived CDR1 and CDR2 are SQVTM and ANQGSEA. This CDR3 contains 18 residues.

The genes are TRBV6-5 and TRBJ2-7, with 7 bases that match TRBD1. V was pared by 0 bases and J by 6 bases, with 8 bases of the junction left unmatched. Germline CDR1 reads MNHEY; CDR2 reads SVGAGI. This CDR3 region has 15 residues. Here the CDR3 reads CASSYSDRLGVEQYF. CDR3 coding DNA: TGTGCCAGCAGTTACTCGGACAGGTTAGGAGTCGAGCAGTACTTC.

The CDR3 sequence: CATSAFTGEAFF. Written as DNA, the CDR3 is TGTGCCACCAGTGCATTTACAGGTGAAGCTTTCTTT. This chain connects TRBV24-1 to TRBJ1-1, with a tentative D call TRBD1 (5 bases). Trimming shortened V by 5 bases and J by 7 bases, and 10 bases separated the two germline ends. CDR3 size: 12 residues. The germline CDR1 and CDR2 sequences are KGHDR and SFDVKD.

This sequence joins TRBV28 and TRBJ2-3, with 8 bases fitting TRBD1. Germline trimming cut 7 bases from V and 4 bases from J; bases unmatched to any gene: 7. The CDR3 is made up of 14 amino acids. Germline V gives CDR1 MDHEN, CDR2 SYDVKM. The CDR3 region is CASKTTGESDTQYF. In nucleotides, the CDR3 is TGTGCCAGCAAAACGACAGGGGAATCAGATACGCAGTATTTT.

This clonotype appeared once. Written as DNA, the CDR3 is TGTGCCACCAGTGATTTGGGGGACAGGGAAAGTCAGGAGACCCAGTACTTC. This encodes CATSDLGDRESQETQYF. The chain joins TRBV24-1 to TRBJ2-5, with TRBD1 matching 9 bases. The CDR3 is made up of 17 amino acids. The germline V gene encodes CDR1 KGHDR and CDR2 SFDVKD. V lost 0 bases and J lost 5; bases outside the gene matches: 9.

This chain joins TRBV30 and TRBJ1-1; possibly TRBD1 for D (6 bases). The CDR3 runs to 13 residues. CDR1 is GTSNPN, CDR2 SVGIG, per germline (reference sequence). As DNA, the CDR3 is TGTGCTGTCACGGACAGCATGAACACTGAAGCTTTCTTT. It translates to CAVTDSMNTEAFF.

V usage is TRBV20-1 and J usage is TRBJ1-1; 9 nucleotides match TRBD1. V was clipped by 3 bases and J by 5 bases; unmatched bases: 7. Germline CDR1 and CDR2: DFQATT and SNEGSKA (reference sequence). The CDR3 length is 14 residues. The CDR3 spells CSASDTGGWTEAFF. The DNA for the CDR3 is TGCAGTGCTAGTGATACAGGGGGCTGGACTGAAGCTTTCTTT.

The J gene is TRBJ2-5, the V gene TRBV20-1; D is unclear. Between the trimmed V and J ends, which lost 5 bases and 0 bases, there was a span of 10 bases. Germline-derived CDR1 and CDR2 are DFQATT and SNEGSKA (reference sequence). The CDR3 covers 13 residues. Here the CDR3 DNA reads TGCAGTGCTCGAGTGCGGTACCAAGAGACCCAGTACTTC. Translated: CSARVRYQETQYF.

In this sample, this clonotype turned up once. The CDR3 nucleotides read TGTGCCAGCAGCGACGGACAGGGAACTGAAGCTTTCTTT. Translation gives CASSDGQGTEAFF. The rearrangement uses TRBV12-3 or TRBV12-4 and TRBJ1-1; 8 bases are shared with TRBD1. CDR3 length: 13 amino acids. Trimming at V came to 6 bases and at J to 5 bases, leaving 5 bases not matched to a gene.

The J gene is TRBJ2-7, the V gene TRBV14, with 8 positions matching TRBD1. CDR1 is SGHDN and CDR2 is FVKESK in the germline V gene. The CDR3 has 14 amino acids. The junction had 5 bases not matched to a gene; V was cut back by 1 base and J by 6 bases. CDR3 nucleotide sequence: TGTGCCAGCAGCCAAGTCACAGGGGGAGCCGAGCAGTACTTC. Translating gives CASSQVTGGAEQYF.

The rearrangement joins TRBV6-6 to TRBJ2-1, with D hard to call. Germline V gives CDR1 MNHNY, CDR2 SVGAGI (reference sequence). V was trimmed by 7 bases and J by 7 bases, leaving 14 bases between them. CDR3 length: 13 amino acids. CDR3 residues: CASTSQAENEQFF. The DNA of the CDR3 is TGTGCCAGCACATCGCAGGCTGAAAATGAGCAGTTCTTC.

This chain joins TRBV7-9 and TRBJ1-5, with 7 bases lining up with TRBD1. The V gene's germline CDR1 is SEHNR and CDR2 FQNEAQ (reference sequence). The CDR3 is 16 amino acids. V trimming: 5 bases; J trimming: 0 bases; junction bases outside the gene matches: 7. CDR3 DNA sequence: TGTGCCAGCAGCGGGGGGACAGATAATAGCAATCAGCCCCAGCATTTT. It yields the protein CASSGGTDNSNQPQHF.

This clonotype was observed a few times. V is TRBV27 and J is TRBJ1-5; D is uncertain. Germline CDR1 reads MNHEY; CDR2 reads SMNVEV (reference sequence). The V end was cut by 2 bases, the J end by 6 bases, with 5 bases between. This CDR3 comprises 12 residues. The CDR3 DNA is TGTGCCAGCAGTTTACTAGGTCAGCCCCAGCATTTT. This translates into CASSLLGQPQHF.

The CDR3 DNA follows: TGTGCCAGCAGTTCTTCAACGGCCTACGAGCAGTACTTC. Translation: CASSSSTAYEQYF. The V gene is TRBV12-3 or TRBV12-4, the J gene TRBJ2-7; D remains ambiguous. This CDR3 is 13 amino acids long. Trimming pared 4 bases from V and 2 bases from J, leaving 9 bases between.

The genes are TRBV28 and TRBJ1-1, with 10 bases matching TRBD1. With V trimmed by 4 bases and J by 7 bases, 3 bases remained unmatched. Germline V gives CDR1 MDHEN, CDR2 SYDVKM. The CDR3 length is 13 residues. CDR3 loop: CASSSTGGIEAFF. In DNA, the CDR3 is TGTGCCAGCAGTTCGACAGGGGGCATTGAAGCTTTCTTT.

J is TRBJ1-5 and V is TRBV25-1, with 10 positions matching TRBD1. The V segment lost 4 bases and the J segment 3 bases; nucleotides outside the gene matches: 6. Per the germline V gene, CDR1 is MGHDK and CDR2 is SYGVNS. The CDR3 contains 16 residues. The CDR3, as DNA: TGTGCCAGCAGTGGGGAGACAGGGGGCATCAATCAGCCCCAGCATTTT. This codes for CASSGETGGINQPQHF.